Only a few counts were recorded for the clone carrying this T cell receptor (beta chain). Time point defined: pre-sensitization, week 0. Sample treatment: therapeutic diphenylcyclopropenone sensitization with weekly scalp DPC. Venepuncture was done earlier than the placement of each patch test. This sample is drawn from a study of human T cells and chemical hapten exposure. Study-level information: There were per-sample TCR yield variations, arising mainly from small pooled library volume differences.

Using its own MiXCR run on the RACE reads, TCRdb lists one record per CDR3 protein. Of approximately 370,000 distinct CDR3 sequences detected, approximately 5.8% appear once; the ten largest clones hold less than 9%. Sequencing was performed on whole blood, taken in connection with sensitization to the hapten diphenylcyclopropenone (DPC). This TCR derives from a woman aged 18-35 years with alopecia areata. Some clones in this sample may be carry-over from other donors' samples.

Written as DNA, the CDR3 is TGTGCCAGCAGCTTAGGGCGGGGATTAGAGACCCAGTACTTC. It yields the protein CASSLGRGLETQYF. The chain employs TRBV7-2 and TRBJ2-5; D perhaps matches TRBD2 (6 bases). The CDR3 runs 14 residues. The V gene lost 1 base and the J gene lost 4 bases, with 10 bases spanning the gap. Germline assignment: CDR1 SGHTA and CDR2 FQGNSA.